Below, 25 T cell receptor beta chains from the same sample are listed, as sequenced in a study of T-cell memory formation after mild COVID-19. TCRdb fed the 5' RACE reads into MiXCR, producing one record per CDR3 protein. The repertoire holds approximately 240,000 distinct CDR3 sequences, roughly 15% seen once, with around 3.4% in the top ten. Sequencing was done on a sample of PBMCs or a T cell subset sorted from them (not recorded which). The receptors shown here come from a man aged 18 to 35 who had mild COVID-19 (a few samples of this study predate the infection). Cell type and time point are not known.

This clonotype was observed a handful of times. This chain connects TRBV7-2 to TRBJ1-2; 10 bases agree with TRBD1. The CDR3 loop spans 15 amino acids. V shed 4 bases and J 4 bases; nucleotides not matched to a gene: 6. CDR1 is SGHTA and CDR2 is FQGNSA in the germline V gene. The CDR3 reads CASSSQTGGFYGYTF. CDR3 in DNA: TGTGCCAGCAGCTCTCAGACAGGGGGCTTCTATGGCTACACCTTC.

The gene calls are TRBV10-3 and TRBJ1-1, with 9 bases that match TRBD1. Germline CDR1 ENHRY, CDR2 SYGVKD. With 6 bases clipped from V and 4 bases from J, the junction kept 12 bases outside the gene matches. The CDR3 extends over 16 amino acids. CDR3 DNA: TGTGCCATCAGCCGGACAGGGGCGAACGGGGGCACTGAAGCTTTCTTT. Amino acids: CAISRTGANGGTEAFF.

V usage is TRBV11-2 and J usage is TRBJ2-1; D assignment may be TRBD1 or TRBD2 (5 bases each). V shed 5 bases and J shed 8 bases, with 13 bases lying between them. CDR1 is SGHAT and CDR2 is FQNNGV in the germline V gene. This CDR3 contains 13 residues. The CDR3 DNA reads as TGTGCCAGCAGCGGACAACTAGGAGATGAGCAGTTCTTC. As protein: CASSGQLGDEQFF.

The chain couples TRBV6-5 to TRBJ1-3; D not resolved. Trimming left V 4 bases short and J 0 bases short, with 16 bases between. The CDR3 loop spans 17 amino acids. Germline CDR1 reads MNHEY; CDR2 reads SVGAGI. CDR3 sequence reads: CASSSSLSGHSGNTIYF. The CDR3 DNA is TGTGCCAGCAGTTCTTCCCTGTCGGGCCACTCTGGAAACACCATATATTTT.

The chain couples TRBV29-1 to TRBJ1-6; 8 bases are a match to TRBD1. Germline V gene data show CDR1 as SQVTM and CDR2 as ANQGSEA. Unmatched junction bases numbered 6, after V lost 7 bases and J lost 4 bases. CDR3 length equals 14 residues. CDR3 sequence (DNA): TGCAGCGCCCAAGGGACAGGATATAATTCACCCCTCCACTTT. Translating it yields CSAQGTGYNSPLHF.

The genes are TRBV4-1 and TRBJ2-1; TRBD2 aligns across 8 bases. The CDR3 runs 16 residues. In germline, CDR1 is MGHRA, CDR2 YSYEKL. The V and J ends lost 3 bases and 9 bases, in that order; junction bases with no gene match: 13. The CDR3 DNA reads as TGCGCCAGCAGCCAGGATAGCGGGGTCCAGGCCAGTGAGCAGTTCTTC. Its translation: CASSQDSGVQASEQFF.

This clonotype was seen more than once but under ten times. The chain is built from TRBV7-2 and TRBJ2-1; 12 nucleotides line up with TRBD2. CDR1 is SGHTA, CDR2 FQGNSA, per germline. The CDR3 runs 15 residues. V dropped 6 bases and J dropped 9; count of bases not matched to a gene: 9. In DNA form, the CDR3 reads TGTGCCAGCAGTAGCGGGACTAGCGGGCTTATTGAGCAGTTCTTC. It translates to CASSSGTSGLIEQFF.

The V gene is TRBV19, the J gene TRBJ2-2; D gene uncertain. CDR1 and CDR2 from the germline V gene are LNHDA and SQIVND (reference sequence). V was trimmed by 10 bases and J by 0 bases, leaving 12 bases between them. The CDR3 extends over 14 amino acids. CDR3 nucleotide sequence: TGTGCCACCAGTCGTGGTCCGAACACCGGGGAGCTGTTTTTT. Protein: CATSRGPNTGELFF.

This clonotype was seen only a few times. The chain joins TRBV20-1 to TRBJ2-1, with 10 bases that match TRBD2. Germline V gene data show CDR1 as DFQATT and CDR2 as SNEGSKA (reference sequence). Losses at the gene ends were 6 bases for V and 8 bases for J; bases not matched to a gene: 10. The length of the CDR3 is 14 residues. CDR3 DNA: TGCAGTGCGCCTACCGGGACTAGCGTCTATGAGCAGTTCTTC. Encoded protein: CSAPTGTSVYEQFF.

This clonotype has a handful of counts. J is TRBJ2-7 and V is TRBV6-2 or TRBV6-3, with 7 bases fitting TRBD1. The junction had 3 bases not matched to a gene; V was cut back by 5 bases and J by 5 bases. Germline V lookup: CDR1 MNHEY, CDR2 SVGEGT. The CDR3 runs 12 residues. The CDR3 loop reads CASSRQGHEQYF. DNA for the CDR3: TGTGCCAGCAGTCGACAGGGCCACGAGCAGTACTTC.

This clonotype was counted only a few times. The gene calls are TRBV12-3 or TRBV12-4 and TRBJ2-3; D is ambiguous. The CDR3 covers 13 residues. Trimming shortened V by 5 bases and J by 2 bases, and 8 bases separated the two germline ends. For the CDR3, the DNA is TGTGCCAGCAGTCGTGGTGACACAGATACGCAGTATTTT. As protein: CASSRGDTDTQYF.

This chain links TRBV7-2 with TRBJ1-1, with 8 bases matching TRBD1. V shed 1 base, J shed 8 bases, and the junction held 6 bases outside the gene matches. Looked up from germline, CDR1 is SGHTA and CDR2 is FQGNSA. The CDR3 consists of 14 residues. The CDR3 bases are TGTGCCAGCAGCTTAGGGGGACAGGCCTCCGAAGCTTTCTTT. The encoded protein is CASSLGGQASEAFF.

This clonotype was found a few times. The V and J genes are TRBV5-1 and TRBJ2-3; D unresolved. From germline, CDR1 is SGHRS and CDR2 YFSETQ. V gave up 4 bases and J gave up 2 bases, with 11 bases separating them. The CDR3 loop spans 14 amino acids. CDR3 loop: CASSPGPDTDTQYF. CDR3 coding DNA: TGCGCCAGCAGCCCCGGACCCGACACAGATACGCAGTATTTT.

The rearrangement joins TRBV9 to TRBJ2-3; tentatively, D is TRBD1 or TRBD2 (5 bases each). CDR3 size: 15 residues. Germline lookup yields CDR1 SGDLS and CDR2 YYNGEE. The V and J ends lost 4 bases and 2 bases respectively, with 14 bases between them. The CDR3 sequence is CASSIRDQLTDTQYF. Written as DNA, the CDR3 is TGTGCCAGCAGCATCCGGGACCAACTCACAGATACGCAGTATTTT.

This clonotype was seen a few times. CDR3 region: CSASGPSGTEAFF. The CDR3, as DNA: TGCAGTGCTAGCGGCCCGTCTGGGACTGAAGCTTTCTTT. The chain couples TRBV20-1 to TRBJ1-1; D remains unclear. This CDR3 is 13 amino acids long. V was trimmed by 3 bases and J by 5 bases, leaving 13 bases between them. Germline CDR1 reads DFQATT; CDR2 reads SNEGSKA (reference sequence).

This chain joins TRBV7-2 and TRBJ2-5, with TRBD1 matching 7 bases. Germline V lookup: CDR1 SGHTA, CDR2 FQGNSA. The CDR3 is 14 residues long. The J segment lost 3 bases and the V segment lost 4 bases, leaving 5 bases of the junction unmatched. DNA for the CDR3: TGTGCCAGCAGCTCCAGACAGGGAAAAGAGACCCAGTACTTC. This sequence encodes CASSSRQGKETQYF.

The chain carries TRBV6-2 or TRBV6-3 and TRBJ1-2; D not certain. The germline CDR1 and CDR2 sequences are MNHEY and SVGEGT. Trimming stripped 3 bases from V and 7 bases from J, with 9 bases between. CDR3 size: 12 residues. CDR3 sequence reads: CASSYGVVGYTF. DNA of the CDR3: TGTGCCAGCAGTTATGGCGTGGTTGGCTACACCTTC.

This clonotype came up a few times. The CDR3 loop is CASSPGTPWETQYF. CDR3 DNA sequence: TGTGCCAGCTCACCAGGAACTCCTTGGGAGACCCAGTACTTC. The chain has TRBV18 and TRBJ2-5, with D uncertain. V lost 2 bases to trimming and J lost 5 bases, with 12 bases between them. The germline CDR1 and CDR2 sequences are KGHSH and LQKENI. CDR3 length equals 14 residues.

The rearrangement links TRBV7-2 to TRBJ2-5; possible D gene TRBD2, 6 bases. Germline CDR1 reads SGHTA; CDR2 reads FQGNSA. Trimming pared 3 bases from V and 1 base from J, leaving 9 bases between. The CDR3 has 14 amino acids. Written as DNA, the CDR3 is TGTGCCAGCAGCTTCAACGGGGGCCAAGAGACCCAGTACTTC. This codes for CASSFNGGQETQYF. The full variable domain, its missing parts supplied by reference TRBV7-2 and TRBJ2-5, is GAGVSQSPSNKVTEKGKDVELRCDPISGHTALYWYRQSLGQGLEFLIYFQGNSAPDKSGLPSDRFSAERTGGSVSTLTIQRTQQEDSAVYLCASSFNGGQETQYFGPGTRLLVL.

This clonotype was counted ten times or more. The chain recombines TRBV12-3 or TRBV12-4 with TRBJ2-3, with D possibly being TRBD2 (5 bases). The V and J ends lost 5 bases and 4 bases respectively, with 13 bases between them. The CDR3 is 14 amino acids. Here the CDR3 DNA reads TGTGCCAGCAGTCGTACCGGGGTCCCAGATACGCAGTATTTT. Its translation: CASSRTGVPDTQYF.

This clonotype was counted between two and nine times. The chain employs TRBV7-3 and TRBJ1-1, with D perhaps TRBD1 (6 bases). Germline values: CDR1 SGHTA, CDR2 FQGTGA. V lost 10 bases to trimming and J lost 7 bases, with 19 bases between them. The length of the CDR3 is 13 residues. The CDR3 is CAKAWGGGGEAFF. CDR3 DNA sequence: TGTGCCAAAGCTTGGGGAGGGGGAGGTGAAGCTTTCTTT.

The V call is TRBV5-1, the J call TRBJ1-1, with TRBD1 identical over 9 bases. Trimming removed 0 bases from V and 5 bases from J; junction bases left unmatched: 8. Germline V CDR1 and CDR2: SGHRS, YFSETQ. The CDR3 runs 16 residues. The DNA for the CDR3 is TGCGCCAGCAGCTTGGAGCCCACAGGGGGCTTTACTGAAGCTTTCTTT. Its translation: CASSLEPTGGFTEAFF. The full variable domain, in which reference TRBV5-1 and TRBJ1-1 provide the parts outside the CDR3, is KAGVTQTPRYLIKTRGQQVTLSCSPISGHRSVSWYQQTPGQGLQFLFEYFSETQRNKGNFPGRFSGRQFSNSRSEMNVSTLELGDSALYLCASSLEPTGGFTEAFFGQGTRLTVV.

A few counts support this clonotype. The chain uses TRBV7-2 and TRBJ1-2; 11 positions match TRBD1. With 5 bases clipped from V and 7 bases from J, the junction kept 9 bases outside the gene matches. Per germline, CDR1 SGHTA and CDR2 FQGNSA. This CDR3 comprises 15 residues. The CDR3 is CASSLPGQGAGGYTF. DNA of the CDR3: TGTGCCAGCAGCCTCCCAGGACAGGGGGCGGGTGGCTACACCTTC.

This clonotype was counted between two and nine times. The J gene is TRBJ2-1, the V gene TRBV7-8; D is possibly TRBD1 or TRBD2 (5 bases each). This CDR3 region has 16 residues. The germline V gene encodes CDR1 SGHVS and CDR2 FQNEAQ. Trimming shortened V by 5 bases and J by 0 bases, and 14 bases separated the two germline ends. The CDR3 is CASSPLAGASYNEQFF. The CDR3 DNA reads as TGTGCCAGCAGCCCCTTAGCCGGGGCCTCCTACAATGAGCAGTTCTTC.

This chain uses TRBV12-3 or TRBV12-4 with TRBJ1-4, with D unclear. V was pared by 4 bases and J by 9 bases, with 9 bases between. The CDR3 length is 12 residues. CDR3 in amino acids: CASSYGQQKLFF. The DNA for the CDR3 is TGTGCCAGCAGTTACGGGCAGCAAAAACTGTTTTTT.